The T cell receptor beta chain under discussion was sequenced for a study of blood T cell repertoires in COVID-19. Method: immunoSEQ multiplex PCR; TCRdb's copy keeps in-frame clones and lacks some. The table has 130,000 to 150,000 clones, approximately 73% seen once. Germline V gene data show CDR1 as SGHTA and CDR2 as FQGNSA. The V gene end was trimmed by 1 base and the J gene end by 3 bases; junction bases not matched to a gene: 15. The length of the CDR3 is 18 residues. The source is a man in his 60s with acute or convalescent COVID-19. This chain joins TRBV7-2 and TRBJ2-7; 7 bases match TRBD2. The sequencing input was peripheral blood. The CDR3 region has the DNA TGTGCCAGCAGCTTAGGGGCGACGGGAGGATTATGGGGCTACGAGCAGTACTTC. Its translation: CASSLGATGGLWGYEQYF.